One and the same sample provided the 18 T cell receptor beta chains below, sequenced in a study of blood T cell repertoires in COVID-19. The repertoire was sequenced with immunoSEQ multiplex PCR; TCRdb's copy has only in-frame clones and lacks some. The sample has around 100,000 clones, 84% seen once. Sequencing was carried out using peripheral blood. The receptor source for this set is a middle-aged woman with acute or convalescent COVID-19.

The chain has TRBV30 and TRBJ1-6, with 9 bases fitting TRBD1. The ends lost 2 bases at V and 4 bases at J; junction bases unmatched: 3. The germline V gene encodes CDR1 GTSNPN and CDR2 SVGIG (reference sequence). The CDR3 contains 15 residues. This CDR3 is CAWSKGQGYNSPLHF. In DNA, the CDR3 is TGTGCCTGGAGTAAAGGACAGGGGTATAATTCACCCCTCCACTTT.

This chain joins TRBV3-1 (or the pseudogene TRBV3-2) and TRBJ2-1; tentative D call: TRBD2 (5 bases). V lost 1 base, J lost 12 bases, and 10 bases lay in between. CDR3 size: 12 residues. Germline V lookup: CDR1 LGHDT, CDR2 YNNKEL (reference sequence). CDR3 loop: CASSQGSGSQFF. DNA for the CDR3: TGTGCCAGCAGCCAAGGGTCGGGGTCGCAGTTCTTC.

This chain connects TRBV5-6 to TRBJ1-2; TRBD1 is a possible D gene (5 bases). CDR3 length: 14 residues. Between the trimmed V and J ends, which lost 1 base and 7 bases, there was a span of 14 bases. Germline CDR1 and CDR2: SGHDT and YYEEEE. The CDR3 sequence: CASSLRRQTSGYTF. The CDR3 nucleotides read TGTGCCAGCAGCTTGCGAAGACAGACTTCTGGCTACACCTTC.

J is TRBJ2-1 and V is TRBV4-3; 9 bases match TRBD1. After removal of 3 bases from V and 7 bases from J, the junction contained 4 bases not matched to a gene. The CDR3 contains 14 residues. CDR1 is LGHNA, CDR2 YSLEER, per germline. CDR3 residues: CASSHTTGGNEQFF. Here the CDR3 DNA reads TGCGCCAGCAGCCATACGACAGGGGGGAATGAGCAGTTCTTC.

The chain combines TRBV2 with TRBJ1-1; D not resolved. Between the trimmed V and J ends, which lost 2 bases and 1 base, there was a span of 11 bases. The CDR3 sequence is 15 residues long. CDR1 and CDR2 (germline): SNHLY, FYNNEI. CDR3 sequence (DNA): TGTGCCAGCAGTGAACGGGGTAGTGGGAACACTGAAGCTTTCTTT. Translated, it gives CASSERGSGNTEAFF.

The V call is TRBV3-1 (or the pseudogene TRBV3-2), the J call TRBJ2-7; a weak D match, TRBD2 (7 bases). Trimming removed 7 bases from V and 6 bases from J, with 22 bases in between. This CDR3 is built from 15 residues. CDR1 LGHDT and CDR2 YNNKEL come from the germline V gene (reference sequence). The CDR3 sequence: CASTKYSTGGSEQYF. CDR3 DNA sequence: TGTGCCAGCACCAAGTACTCGACGGGGGGCTCCGAGCAGTACTTC.

The rearrangement uses TRBV24-1 and TRBJ1-1; 7 positions agree with TRBD1. The germline gives CDR1 KGHDR, CDR2 SFDVKD. This CDR3 has 16 residues. The junction had 6 bases not matched to a gene; V was cut back by 2 bases and J by 1 base. In DNA form, the CDR3 reads TGTGCCACCAGTGATTGCGCTCACAGGGGGAACACTGAAGCTTTCTTT. Translation: CATSDCAHRGNTEAFF.

The chain recombines TRBV6-5 with TRBJ2-1, with 10 nucleotides matching TRBD1. The CDR3 covers 15 residues. Germline V gene lookup returns CDR1 MNHEY and CDR2 SVGAGI. V shed 5 bases, J shed 10 bases, and the junction held 11 bases outside the gene matches. The CDR3 sequence is CASSTTPGTGVEQFF. CDR3 sequence (DNA): TGTGCCAGCAGTACAACTCCGGGGACAGGGGTCGAGCAGTTCTTC.

The CDR3 spells CASSQEPAGRIYGYTF. In DNA, the CDR3 is TGCGCCAGCAGCCAAGAGCCCGCGGGACGGATCTATGGCTACACCTTC. V and J are TRBV4-1 and TRBJ1-2, with a weak D call TRBD1 (5 bases). The CDR3 contains 16 residues. V was trimmed by 0 bases and J by 4 bases, leaving 15 bases between them. Germline lookup yields CDR1 MGHRA and CDR2 YSYEKL.

The J gene is TRBJ2-5, the V gene TRBV5-4; tentative D call: TRBD2 (7 bases). V lost 4 bases and J lost 4, with 17 bases in between. The germline CDR1 and CDR2 sequences are SGHNT and YYREEE (reference sequence). The CDR3 is 15 residues long. CDR3 region: CASSVGGGSLETQYF. The CDR3 region has the DNA TGTGCCAGCAGCGTAGGGGGGGGCTCCCTAGAGACCCAGTACTTC.

This chain connects TRBV7-9 to TRBJ2-7; D is possibly TRBD1 (6 bases). Germline CDR1 reads SEHNR; CDR2 reads FQNEAQ (reference sequence). This CDR3 is built from 15 residues. V lost 5 bases, J lost 3 bases, and 17 bases lay in between. CDR3 in amino acids: CASSGTGSHLYEQYF. The CDR3 bases are TGTGCCAGCAGCGGTACAGGGTCCCATCTCTACGAGCAGTACTTC. The whole variable domain, remainder taken from reference TRBV7-9 and TRBJ2-7, is DTGVSQNPRHKITKRGQNVTFRCDPISEHNRLYWYRQTLGQGPEFLTYFQNEAQLEKSRLLSDRFSAERPKGSFSTLEIQRTEQGDSAMYLCASSGTGSHLYEQYFGPGTRLTVT.

The chain uses TRBV27 and TRBJ1-1; 7 positions agree with TRBD1. After removal of 6 bases from V and 0 bases from J, the junction contained 7 bases not matched to a gene. This CDR3 comprises 15 residues. Germline V gene sequence: CDR1 MNHEY, CDR2 SMNVEV (reference sequence). In nucleotides, the CDR3 is TGTGCCAGCAGATACAGGGGAATCATGAACACTGAAGCTTTCTTT. Its translation is CASRYRGIMNTEAFF.

The chain uses TRBV5-4 and TRBJ1-6, with TRBD1 identical over 11 bases. The CDR3 contains 15 residues. Germline V CDR1 and CDR2: SGHNT, YYREEE (reference sequence). The ends lost 6 bases at V and 7 bases at J; junction bases unmatched: 6. The DNA for the CDR3 is TGTGCCAGCACCAAGGGACAGGGGGGGAATTCACCCCTCCACTTT. Protein: CASTKGQGGNSPLHF.

V usage is TRBV6-6 and J usage is TRBJ2-7; 7 bases are a match to TRBD1. The junction had 5 bases not matched to a gene; V was cut back by 6 bases and J by 0 bases. Germline V gene sequence: CDR1 MNHNY, CDR2 SVGAGI (reference sequence). The CDR3 has 14 amino acids. The CDR3 spells CASRAPGGSYEQYF. CDR3 DNA: TGTGCCAGCAGAGCCCCAGGGGGCTCCTACGAGCAGTACTTC.

The rearrangement joins TRBV19 to TRBJ2-3, with D possibly TRBD2 on 6 matching bases. This CDR3 is built from 15 residues. Germline lookup yields CDR1 LNHDA and CDR2 SQIVND (reference sequence). Trimming cost V 5 bases and J 2 bases, with 14 bases left between them. The CDR3 DNA sequence: TGTGCCAGTAGTTTTCGGGGACTCTACACAGATACGCAGTATTTT. This translates into CASSFRGLYTDTQYF.

This clone appeared once. V and J are TRBV24-1 and TRBJ2-5, with a weak D call TRBD1 (6 bases). V lost 4 bases to trimming and J lost 5 bases, with 19 bases between them. Looked up from germline, CDR1 is KGHDR and CDR2 is SFDVKD. The CDR3 length is 16 residues. CDR3 sequence reads: CATSEGIQGKLETQYF. CDR3 DNA: TGTGCCACCAGTGAAGGAATTCAGGGGAAGCTGGAGACCCAGTACTTC.

The V call is TRBV12-3 or TRBV12-4, the J call TRBJ2-3; no firm D call. The length of the CDR3 is 12 residues. Between the trimmed V and J ends, which lost 2 bases and 4 bases, there was a span of 4 bases. The CDR3, as DNA: TGTGCCAGCAGTTTACAGTCAGATACGCAGTATTTT. Translated, it gives CASSLQSDTQYF.

This chain joins TRBV5-6 and TRBJ2-3, with 9 bases aligning to TRBD2. Per the germline V gene, CDR1 is SGHDT and CDR2 is YYEEEE. The J segment lost 3 bases and the V segment lost 5 bases, leaving 13 bases of the junction unmatched. The CDR3 sequence is 17 residues long. CDR3 sequence: CASRPTVGRGGTDTQYF. Written as DNA, the CDR3 is TGTGCCAGCAGACCCACTGTTGGGCGGGGGGGGACAGATACGCAGTATTTT.